The 19 T cell receptor beta chains below were found in one sample sequenced in a study of CD8 T cells in Susac syndrome (dated by TCRdb to about 2019). Library method: the immunoSEQ multiplex PCR assay. RNA was extracted using the RNeasy kit, and about 0.45 to 1 ug of the RNA was reverse transcribed with random hexamers. The public reads were run again by TCRdb, first through fastp at Q25 and then through MiXCR, and only productive beta chains were kept. Each entry merges the rows of one CDR3 protein and shows their most common DNA and genes. This sample holds 40,000 to 55,000 distinct CDR3 sequences; around 93% were observed only once. Around 0.49% of the sample is in the top ten clones. Source material: CD8+ T cells from PBMCs. All receptors derive from a human donor with multiple sclerosis.

The rearrangement uses TRBV19 and TRBJ2-7, with TRBD1 identical over 9 bases. This CDR3 has 15 amino acids. J was trimmed by 4 bases and V by 4 bases; bases with no gene match: 8. Germline V CDR1 and CDR2: LNHDA, SQIVND (reference sequence). The CDR3 DNA sequence: TGTGCCAGTAGTACGGGACGGGACAGGGAGTACGAGCAGTACTTC. This gives the protein CASSTGRDREYEQYF.

This chain uses TRBV10-3 with TRBJ1-2; D possibly corresponds to TRBD1 (5 bases). This CDR3 is built from 13 residues. V lost 0 bases and J lost 6, with 8 bases in between. Germline assignment: CDR1 ENHRY and CDR2 SYGVKD. The CDR3 reads CAISESAGHGYTF. Written as DNA, the CDR3 is TGTGCCATCAGTGAGTCAGCAGGGCATGGCTACACCTTC.

This rearrangement joins TRBV5-1 to TRBJ1-5; 7 nucleotides line up with TRBD1. V was clipped by 0 bases and J by 0 bases; unmatched bases: 9. The CDR3 covers 18 residues. CDR1 is SGHRS and CDR2 is YFSETQ in the germline V gene. CDR3 sequence reads: CASSLVADRRYSNQPQHF. CDR3 nucleotides: TGCGCCAGCAGCTTGGTGGCGGACAGGCGATATAGCAATCAGCCCCAGCATTTT.

The chain employs TRBV20-1 and TRBJ1-2, with D possibly matching TRBD1 (5 bases). V dropped 0 bases and J dropped 7 bases, with 15 bases sitting between them. From germline, CDR1 is DFQATT and CDR2 SNEGSKA (reference sequence). This CDR3 has 14 amino acids. CDR3: CSARDWGGHPGYTF. CDR3 nucleotide sequence: TGCAGTGCTAGAGATTGGGGAGGACATCCTGGCTACACCTTC.

The chain is built from TRBV28 and TRBJ2-7; D gene uncertain. There are 15 residues in the CDR3. CDR1 is MDHEN, CDR2 SYDVKM, per germline. V lost 6 bases, J lost 4 bases, and 19 bases lay in between. CDR3 coding DNA: TGTGCCAGCAGCCCCGGAATCCAGGCACATTACGAGCAGTACTTC. As protein: CASSPGIQAHYEQYF.

This clonotype has more than one count but fewer than ten. The chain carries TRBV4-3 and TRBJ2-5; D ambiguous. CDR1 is LGHNA and CDR2 is YSLEER in the germline V gene. Trimming removed 0 bases at V and 1 base at J, with 9 bases between. This CDR3 has 15 residues. As DNA, the CDR3 is TGCGCCAGCAGCCAAGATTCGGCGTCCCAAGAGACCCAGTACTTC. It is translated as CASSQDSASQETQYF.

The chain joins TRBV11-2 to TRBJ2-5; D is perhaps TRBD1 (7 bases). The V end was cut by 5 bases, the J end by 6 bases, with 16 bases between. This CDR3 region has 14 residues. Germline CDR1 and CDR2: SGHAT and FQNNGV. CDR3 nucleotide sequence: TGTGCCAGCAGCCTCCCCTCAGGGGGGAAGACCCAGTACTTC. This encodes CASSLPSGGKTQYF.

This chain uses TRBV6-5 with TRBJ2-2; the D gene is possibly TRBD1 (5 bases). Between the trimmed V and J ends, which lost 2 bases and 1 base, there was a span of 11 bases. Germline V gene sequence: CDR1 MNHEY, CDR2 SVGAGI. The CDR3 is 16 amino acids. The CDR3 nucleotides are TGTGCCAGCAGTTACGGTAGCAGGGAGAACACCGGGGAGCTGTTTTTT. Translated, it gives CASSYGSRENTGELFF.

The V call is TRBV20-1, the J call TRBJ2-3, with TRBD1 identical over 7 bases. The CDR3 is 13 amino acids. Germline loops: CDR1 DFQATT, CDR2 SNEGSKA (reference sequence). The junction had 10 bases not matched to a gene; V was cut back by 6 bases and J by 7 bases. CDR3 DNA: TGCAGTGCAGCGACAGGGCAACTCTATACGCAGTATTTT. Its translation is CSAATGQLYTQYF.

This chain uses TRBV23-1 with TRBJ1-5; 7 bases match TRBD1. TRBV23-1 is an ORF; its function is uncertain. This CDR3 is built from 21 residues. Trimming removed 0 bases from V and 0 bases from J; junction bases left unmatched: 17. DNA of the CDR3: TGCGCCAGCAGTCAATCGTGGCGTACTCCCGGGACAGTTGGTAGCAATCAGCCCCAGCATTTT. Translated, it gives CASSQSWRTPGTVGSNQPQHF.

As DNA, the CDR3 is TGTGCCAGCAGCTTATTATTAGCGGGGGCCCCTTTTGGTCCGCATGAGCAGTTCTTC. This encodes CASSLLLAGAPFGPHEQFF. The rearrangement links TRBV7-8 to TRBJ2-1, with 9 bases fitting TRBD2. The ends lost 2 bases at V and 8 bases at J; junction bases unmatched: 19. The length of the CDR3 is 19 residues. CDR1 and CDR2 (germline): SGHVS, FQNEAQ.

The CDR3 nucleotides read TGCGCCAGCAGCAACTTACAAGGAAACACCATATATTTT. Translating gives CASSNLQGNTIYF. The chain is built from TRBV5-1 and TRBJ1-3; D gene uncertain. Deletions cut 4 bases from V and 4 bases from J, with 9 bases between. This CDR3 has 13 amino acids. Germline CDR1 SGHRS, CDR2 YFSETQ.

The V gene is TRBV18, the J gene TRBJ1-1; TRBD1 matches at 12 bases. The germline V gene has CDR1 KGHSH and CDR2 LQKENI. V shed 5 bases, J shed 0 bases, and the junction held 13 bases outside the gene matches. The CDR3 has 19 amino acids. CDR3 residues: CASSDGDRGLIYVNTEAFF. The CDR3, as DNA: TGTGCCAGCTCAGACGGGGACAGGGGGCTAATTTATGTGAACACTGAAGCTTTCTTT.

The chain's CDR3 is CASSQRGGYTDTQYF. In nucleotides, the CDR3 is TGTGCCAGCAGCCAACGCGGGGGTTACACAGATACGCAGTATTTT. The genes are TRBV3-1 and TRBJ2-3, with TRBD2 matching 7 bases. CDR3 size: 15 residues. Germline V gives CDR1 LGHDT, CDR2 YNNKEL (reference sequence). The ends lost 2 bases at V and 2 bases at J; junction bases unmatched: 4.

This chain uses TRBV12-3 or TRBV12-4 with TRBJ1-5; no reliable D call. The CDR3 extends over 12 amino acids. V lost 6 bases and J lost 4, with 7 bases in between. In nucleotides, the CDR3 is TGTGCCAGCAGCCGGGTTAATCAGCCCCAGCATTTT. This codes for CASSRVNQPQHF.

The chain employs TRBV9 and TRBJ1-4; D perhaps matches TRBD1 (6 bases). Looked up from germline, CDR1 is SGDLS and CDR2 is YYNGEE. Trimming pared 0 bases from V and 3 bases from J, leaving 15 bases between. The CDR3 covers 17 residues. The CDR3 region has the DNA TGTGCCAGCAGCGTAGTGGGGGGCAGGCGGTCTAATGAAAAACTGTTTTTT. Its translation is CASSVVGGRRSNEKLFF.

The chain uses TRBV27 and TRBJ2-1; D is possibly TRBD1 or TRBD2 (5 bases each). The ends were cut back, 3 bases at V and 7 bases at J, with 13 bases in the middle. Germline V gives CDR1 MNHEY, CDR2 SMNVEV (reference sequence). This CDR3 contains 14 residues. The CDR3 DNA follows: TGTGCCAGCAGTTTGAGGGGCCCCTCAAATGAGCAGTTCTTC. It specifies CASSLRGPSNEQFF.

This chain links TRBV4-1 with TRBJ1-2; D perhaps matches TRBD1 (5 bases). Trimming took 1 base from V and 4 from J, leaving 13 bases between them. Germline loops: CDR1 MGHRA, CDR2 YSYEKL. This CDR3 contains 15 residues. This chain's CDR3 is CASSQVGEHLYGYTF. CDR3 nucleotide sequence: TGCGCCAGCAGCCAAGTAGGGGAACATCTCTATGGCTACACCTTC.

CDR3 DNA sequence: TGTGCCACCAGCAGTTCAGGGGCCAATGAGCAGTTCTTC. It codes for CATSSSGANEQFF. The V gene is TRBV15, the J gene TRBJ2-1, with D perhaps matching TRBD1 (6 bases). This CDR3 region has 13 residues. V was shortened by 3 bases and J by 6 bases, with 9 bases between the two germline ends. CDR1 and CDR2 from the germline V gene are LNHNV and YYDKDF (reference sequence).